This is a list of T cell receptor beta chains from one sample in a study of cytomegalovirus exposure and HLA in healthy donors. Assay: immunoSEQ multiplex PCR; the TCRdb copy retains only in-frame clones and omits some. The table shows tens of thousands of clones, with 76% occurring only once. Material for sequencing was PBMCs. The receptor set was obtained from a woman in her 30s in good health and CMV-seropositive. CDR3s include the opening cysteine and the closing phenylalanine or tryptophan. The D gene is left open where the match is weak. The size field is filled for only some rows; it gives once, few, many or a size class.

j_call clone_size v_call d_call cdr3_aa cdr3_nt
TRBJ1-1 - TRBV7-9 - CASSFSNKAFF TGTGCCAGCAGCTTCTCCAACAAAGCTTTCTTT
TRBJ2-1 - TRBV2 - CASREQGNEQFF TGTGCCAGCAGAGAACAGGGTAATGAGCAGTTCTTC
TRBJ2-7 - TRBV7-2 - CASRNTGGWQYF TGTGCCAGCCGGAATACAGGTGGATGGCAGTACTTC
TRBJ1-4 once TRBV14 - CASSQVRGPLGKLFF TGTGCCAGCAGCCAAGTAAGGGGTCCCTTAGGAAAACTGTTTTTT
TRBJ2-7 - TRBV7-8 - CASSLVDSYEQYF TGTGCCAGCAGCTTAGTGGACAGCTACGAGCAGTACTTC
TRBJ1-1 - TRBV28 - CASAWRGNTEAFF TGTGCCAGCGCATGGAGGGGGAACACTGAAGCTTTCTTT
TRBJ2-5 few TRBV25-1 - CASRTKGQETQYF TGTGCCAGCAGGACTAAAGGTCAAGAGACCCAGTACTTC
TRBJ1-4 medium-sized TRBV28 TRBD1 CASSRGQEREKLFF TGTGCCAGCAGCAGGGGGCAGGAAAGGGAAAAACTGTTTTTT
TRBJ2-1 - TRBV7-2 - CASSPEGLYNEQFF TGTGCCAGCAGCCCCGAGGGACTCTACAATGAGCAGTTCTTC
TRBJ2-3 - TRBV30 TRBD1 CAWRIQGADTQYF TGTGCCTGGAGGATACAGGGGGCAGATACGCAGTATTTT
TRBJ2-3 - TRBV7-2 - CASSFLVAQYF TGTGCCAGCAGCTTCTTAGTAGCGCAGTATTTT
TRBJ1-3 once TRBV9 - CASSGQGNTIYF TGTGCCAGCAGCGGACAGGGAAACACCATATATTTT
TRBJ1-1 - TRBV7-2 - CASSLDRGGAFF TGTGCCAGCAGCTTAGATCGGGGTGGGGCTTTCTTT
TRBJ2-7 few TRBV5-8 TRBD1 CASNGGQGKGYEQYF TGTGCCAGCAACGGAGGACAGGGGAAAGGTTACGAGCAGTACTTC
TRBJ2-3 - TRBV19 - CASSIVIEPDTQYF TGTGCCAGTAGTATAGTAATAGAACCAGATACGCAGTATTTT
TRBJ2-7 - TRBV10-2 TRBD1 CASSEDGRGLYEQYF TGCGCCAGCAGTGAGGATGGCAGGGGGCTCTACGAGCAGTACTTC
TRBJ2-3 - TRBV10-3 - CAIKAVAGTDTQYF TGTGCCATCAAGGCGGTCGCCGGCACAGATACGCAGTATTTT
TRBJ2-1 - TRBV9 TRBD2 CASSLQLAGGLNEQFF TGTGCCAGCAGCCTTCAACTAGCGGGGGGGCTCAATGAGCAGTTCTTC
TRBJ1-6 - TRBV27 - CASSFRGANNSPLHF TGTGCCAGCAGTTTTCGGGGGGCCAATAATTCACCCCTCCACTTT
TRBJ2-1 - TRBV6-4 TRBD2 CASRFLAGVPVFYNEQFF TGTGCCAGCCGCTTCCTAGCGGGAGTACCCGTTTTCTACAATGAGCAGTTCTTC
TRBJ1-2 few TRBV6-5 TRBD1 CASSMDRGRGYTF TGTGCCAGCAGCATGGACAGGGGACGTGGCTACACCTTC
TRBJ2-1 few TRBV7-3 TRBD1 CASSLIGTGNNEQFF TGTGCCAGCAGCTTAATTGGGACAGGGAACAATGAGCAGTTCTTC
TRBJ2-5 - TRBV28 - CASSLLAQGETQYF TGTGCCAGCAGCCTCCTGGCACAGGGAGAGACCCAGTACTTC
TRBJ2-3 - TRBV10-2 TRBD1 CASSGSGDRGPPDTQYF TGCGCCAGCAGTGGGTCCGGGGACAGGGGGCCCCCAGATACGCAGTATTTT
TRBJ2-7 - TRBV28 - CASSSPGTPYEQYF TGTGCCAGCAGCAGTCCCGGGACTCCCTACGAGCAGTACTTC
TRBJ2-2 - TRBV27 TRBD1 CASSFTGGGTGELFF TGTGCCAGCAGTTTTACAGGGGGAGGTACCGGGGAGCTGTTTTTT
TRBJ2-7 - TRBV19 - CASSTRSGLGLYEQYF TGTGCCAGTAGTACCCGATCGGGACTGGGCCTCTACGAGCAGTACTTC
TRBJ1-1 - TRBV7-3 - CASSLTERVREAEAFF TGTGCCAGCAGCTTAACGGAGAGGGTCCGTGAGGCTGAAGCTTTCTTT
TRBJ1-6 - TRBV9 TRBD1 CASSTQGAASPLHF TGTGCCAGCAGCACACAGGGGGCGGCTTCACCCCTCCACTTT
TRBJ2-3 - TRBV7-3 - CASSFYLGGGTDTQYF TGTGCCAGCAGCTTTTATCTCGGCGGGGGCACAGATACGCAGTATTTT
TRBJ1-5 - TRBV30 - CAWGQYNQPQHF TGTGCCTGGGGACAGTACAATCAGCCCCAGCATTTT
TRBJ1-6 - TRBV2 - CASISWRGGGYNSPLHF TGTGCCAGCATCTCCTGGAGGGGGGGAGGTTATAATTCACCCCTCCACTTT
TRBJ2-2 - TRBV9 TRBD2 CASSVAGRGGTGELFF TGTGCCAGCAGCGTAGCCGGACGCGGGGGTACCGGGGAGCTGTTTTTT
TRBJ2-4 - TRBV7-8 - CASSLAVSTNIQYF TGTGCCAGCAGCTTAGCGGTGAGCACTAACATTCAGTACTTC
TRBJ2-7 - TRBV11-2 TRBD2 CASSSALAGGGEQYF TGTGCCAGCAGCTCCGCCCTAGCGGGAGGAGGCGAGCAGTACTTC